This TCR beta chain is from a study of blood T cell repertoires in COVID-19. There are 12 residues in the CDR3. V shed 0 bases and J shed 12 bases, with 14 bases lying between them. Germline V gene lookup returns CDR1 SQVTM and CDR2 ANQGSEA. In the study's own analysis: Amplifying reference gene primers gave estimates of nucleated cell counts. Some clones are missing from TCRdb's copy, which holds only in-frame ones; the method was immunoSEQ multiplex PCR. The V and J calls and clone size are taken from that table; D and trimming were inferred from the DNA. The table lists a few hundred thousand clones, around 85% of them singletons, with under 2.5% in the top ten.

Sequenced material: PBMCs or T cells enriched from blood (not recorded which). The chain combines TRBV29-1 with TRBJ1-2, with a tentative D call TRBD1 (5 bases). The clonotype was recovered from a man younger than 40 who had recovered from COVID-19. The CDR3 spells CSVEDAGRGDTF. DNA for the CDR3: TGCAGCGTTGAAGATGCGGGGCGAGGGGACACCTTC.